Given below is one TCR beta chain in context. The sample holds other DNA sequences that translate to the same CDR3. This sample is drawn from a study of T cell responses to AZD1222 COVID-19 vaccine. V trimming: 4 bases; J trimming: 5 bases; junction bases outside the gene matches: 7. CDR3 size: 14 residues. Germline CDR1 SGDLS, CDR2 YYNGEE. TCRdb's table, derived via immunoSEQ multiplex PCR, lists solely in-frame clones and lacks some. The sample shows some 150,000 clones, approximately 91% of them seen only once. The V gene is TRBV9, the J gene TRBJ1-1; 8 positions match TRBD1. The starting material was peripheral blood, obtained 28 days after the second AZD1222 dose. The source of this sequence is an adult who received the AZD1222 COVID-19 vaccine. The CDR3 coding sequence is TGTGCCAGCAGCCCCCAGACAGGGGATACTGAAGCTTTCTTT. Protein: CASSPQTGDTEAFF. The variable domain in full, completed from reference TRBV9 and TRBJ1-1, reads DSGVTQTPKHLITATGQRVTLRCSPRSGDLSVYWYQQSLDQGLQFLIQYYNGEERAKGNILERFSAQQFPDLHSELNLSSLELGDSALYFCASSPQTGDTEAFFGQGTRLTVV.